This TCR beta chain is drawn from a study of T-cell reconstitution after alpha-beta-depleted transplantation in children. The CDR3 contains 14 residues. Germline V CDR1 and CDR2: MNHNS, SASEGT. The V and J ends lost 6 bases and 0 bases respectively, with 12 bases between them. A library of TCRbeta sequences, prepared with unique molecular identifiers, was generated. MiXCR was run by TCRdb on the PCR reads, yielding one entry per CDR3 protein. The table includes about 340,000 distinct CDR3 sequences, 10% to 15% detected once. This clonotype appeared a few times. Material: PBMCs, obtained from the stem cell graft. The receptor comes from a human donor who donated a stem cell graft to a child with Fanconi anemia. This sequence joins TRBV6-1 and TRBJ2-7; D might be TRBD2 (6 bases). The DNA for the CDR3 is TGTGCCAGCAGCCAGGGACTCGGCTCCTACGAGCAGTACTTC. This sequence encodes CASSQGLGSYEQYF.